These 21 T cell receptor beta chains originate from one sample sequenced in a study of blood T cells in healthy people across ages. Sample-barcoded 5' priming and a J-beta primer mix drove a second PCR of about 7 to 12 cycles. TCRdb re-derived calls from the 5' RACE reads in MiXCR, one entry per CDR3 protein. The repertoire has about 940,000 distinct CDR3 sequences, approximately 49% of them found once; the top ten carry around 15%. The sequenced sample was blood. The receptor source for this set is a man between 25 and 39 years old in good health.

This chain uses TRBV10-3 with TRBJ2-5; perhaps TRBD2 as D (5 bases). Per germline, CDR1 ENHRY and CDR2 SYGVKD. V was pared by 2 bases and J by 3 bases, with 25 bases between. This CDR3 comprises 19 residues. CDR3 in DNA: TGTGCCATCAGTGAGCCAAGAGGGTTTTGGGCGGACGCTAAAGAGACCCAGTACTTC. It encodes CAISEPRGFWADAKETQYF.

Of note for this clonotype: A much larger clone lies a single base off, so this may be a read error. The rearrangement joins TRBV3-1 to TRBJ1-2; 8 nucleotides line up with TRBD1. V lost 8 bases and J lost 4; bases outside the gene matches: 12. Germline loops: CDR1 LGHDT, CDR2 YNNKEL (reference sequence). This CDR3 has 15 residues. The CDR3 DNA reads as TGTGCCAGCGGCCCCCGGGACAGGATTTCCTATGGCTACACCTTC. Its protein product is CASGPRDRISYGYTF.

The chain recombines TRBV12-3 or TRBV12-4 with TRBJ2-4; 8 bases map to TRBD2. CDR3 length equals 15 residues. The trim removed 3 bases at V and 13 bases at J, leaving 14 bases unmatched. CDR3 DNA sequence: TGTGCCAGCAGTTTTCGCGGGGGGAATCGGGGTGAGCAGTACTTC. Encoded protein: CASSFRGGNRGEQYF.

This clonotype turned up a few times. The V and J genes are TRBV20-1 and TRBJ2-7, with TRBD1 matching 7 bases. Germline lookup yields CDR1 DFQATT and CDR2 SNEGSKA (reference sequence). This CDR3 contains 14 residues. V gave up 5 bases and J gave up 5 bases; unmatched junction bases: 12. The CDR3 DNA is TGCAGTGCTGCAATGGACAGGCGTGGCAACGAGCAGTACTTC. It codes for CSAAMDRRGNEQYF.

CDR3 protein: CASRSGGDRMNSPLHF. As DNA, the CDR3 is TGTGCCAGCCGTTCGGGGGGGGACAGGATGAATTCACCCCTCCACTTT. This rearrangement joins TRBV9 to TRBJ1-6, with 8 bases lining up with TRBD1. The V gene's germline CDR1 is SGDLS and CDR2 YYNGEE. The length of the CDR3 is 16 residues. With 7 bases clipped from V and 7 bases from J, the junction kept 13 bases outside the gene matches.

The rearrangement joins TRBV20-1 to TRBJ2-7, with D tentatively TRBD1 or TRBD2 (5 bases each). V lost 3 bases to trimming and J lost 7 bases, with 16 bases between them. This CDR3 comprises 13 residues. The germline CDR1 and CDR2 sequences are DFQATT and SNEGSKA (reference sequence). This chain's CDR3 is CSARGPLSLEQYF. The CDR3 DNA follows: TGCAGTGCTAGGGGACCGCTTTCCTTAGAGCAGTACTTC.

This clonotype has a handful of counts. The rearrangement links TRBV7-9 to TRBJ1-2, with 8 nucleotides matching TRBD1. The CDR3 is made up of 15 amino acids. V dropped 0 bases and J dropped 8; count of bases not matched to a gene: 8. Germline V CDR1 and CDR2: SEHNR, FQNEAQ (reference sequence). As DNA, the CDR3 is TGTGCCAGCAGCTTAGCATCCGGACAGGGAGGAGGCTACACCTTC. It specifies CASSLASGQGGGYTF. The variable domain in full, completed from reference TRBV7-9 and TRBJ1-2, reads DTGVSQNPRHKITKRGQNVTFRCDPISEHNRLYWYRQTLGQGPEFLTYFQNEAQLEKSRLLSDRFSAERPKGSFSTLEIQRTEQGDSAMYLCASSLASGQGGGYTFGSGTRLTVV.

This clonotype was seen once. The CDR3 protein is CASSFRGEAYEQYF. The CDR3 region has the DNA TGTGCCAGCAGCTTCCGCGGGGAGGCCTACGAGCAGTACTTC. The gene calls are TRBV7-9 and TRBJ2-4; a weak D match, TRBD2 (6 bases). TRBJ2-7 explains the end of the DNA better; the J call may be wrong. Per the germline V gene, CDR1 is SEHNR and CDR2 is FQNEAQ (reference sequence). The CDR3 is 14 amino acids.

The rearrangement links TRBV7-9 to TRBJ2-5, with 11 nucleotides matching TRBD2. Looked up from germline, CDR1 is SEHNR and CDR2 is FQNEAQ (reference sequence). This CDR3 is built from 17 residues. V trimming: 5 bases; J trimming: 1 base; junction bases outside the gene matches: 9. CDR3 protein: CASSDLIAGGLQETQYF. The CDR3 nucleotides are TGTGCCAGCAGCGACCTAATAGCGGGGGGGCTCCAAGAGACCCAGTACTTC.

The V gene is TRBV7-2, the J gene TRBJ2-1, with 10 nucleotides matching TRBD2. J was trimmed by 9 bases and V by 2 bases; bases with no gene match: 7. CDR3 length: 15 residues. Germline V gene lookup returns CDR1 SGHTA and CDR2 FQGNSA. The CDR3 nucleotides are TGTGCCAGCAGCTTATATAGCGGGGGGCAGGGTGAGCAGTTCTTC. This translates into CASSLYSGGQGEQFF.

The genes are TRBV28 and TRBJ2-7, with TRBD2 matching 9 bases. CDR1 MDHEN and CDR2 SYDVKM come from the germline V gene. The CDR3 totals 14 residues. V dropped 3 bases and J dropped 5; count of bases not matched to a gene: 5. DNA of the CDR3: TGTGCCAGCAGTTTCGCGGGAGGGTCCAACGAGCAGTACTTC. As protein: CASSFAGGSNEQYF. Complete variable domain (other parts from reference TRBV28 and TRBJ2-7): DVKVTQSSRYLVKRTGEKVFLECVQDMDHENMFWYRQDPGLGLRLIYFSYDVKMKEKGDIPEGYSVSREKKERFSLILESASTNQTSMYLCASSFAGGSNEQYFGPGTRLTVT.

This clonotype was picked up one time. This chain connects TRBV6-5 to TRBJ2-3, with D perhaps TRBD1 or TRBD2 (5 bases each). Germline V gives CDR1 MNHEY, CDR2 SVGAGI. The length of the CDR3 is 16 residues. Between the trimmed V and J ends, which lost 2 bases and 5 bases, there was a span of 17 bases. The CDR3 bases are TGTGCCAGCAGTTACGGAGGATTGGGGCGAGGAGATACGCAGTATTTT. Protein sequence: CASSYGGLGRGDTQYF.

Concerning this clonotype: No conserved phenylalanine or tryptophan ends this CDR3, so it is likely a read error. The genes are TRBV4-2 and TRBJ2-3; D is unresolved. This CDR3 comprises 9 residues. Germline CDR1 is LGHNA and CDR2 is YNFKEQ. The CDR3 DNA sequence: TGTGAACTCCGGCTATCGCAGTATCTT. It is translated as CELRLSQYL.

The chain uses TRBV7-9 and TRBJ2-1; D could derive from TRBD1 or TRBD2 (5 bases each). In germline, CDR1 is SEHNR, CDR2 FQNEAQ (reference sequence). The V end was cut by 0 bases, the J end by 6 bases, with 6 bases between. CDR3 length: 13 residues. This chain's CDR3 is CASSLARGNEQFF. The CDR3 bases are TGTGCCAGCAGCTTAGCGAGGGGCAATGAGCAGTTCTTC.

This clonotype has only a few counts. J is TRBJ1-5 and V is TRBV4-1, with a tentative D call TRBD1 (5 bases). There are 16 residues in the CDR3. Germline CDR1 MGHRA, CDR2 YSYEKL. The V end lost 1 base, the J end lost 1 base, and 11 bases lay between the germline ends. CDR3 residues: CASSQAPSGSNQPQHF. CDR3 coding DNA: TGCGCCAGCAGCCAAGCCCCGTCAGGGAGCAATCAGCCCCAGCATTTT.

This clonotype was seen a few times. This chain connects TRBV18 to TRBJ2-5, with 11 bases identical to TRBD2. CDR3 length: 15 amino acids. Germline CDR1 KGHSH, CDR2 LQKENI. J was trimmed by 3 bases and V by 1 base; bases with no gene match: 1. The CDR3 is CASSPQTSGEETQYF. In DNA, the CDR3 is TGTGCCAGCTCACCACAGACTAGCGGGGAAGAGACCCAGTACTTC.

The CDR3 here is CSVRGRAGINEQFF. In DNA form, the CDR3 reads TGCAGCGTCCGCGGGAGGGCCGGAATTAATGAGCAGTTCTTC. The chain joins TRBV29-1 to TRBJ2-1; TRBD2 matches 9 bases. Germline loops: CDR1 SQVTM, CDR2 ANQGSEA. V dropped 6 bases and J dropped 7; count of bases not matched to a gene: 10. CDR3 length equals 14 residues.

V gene TRBV12-3 or TRBV12-4 combines with J gene TRBJ2-5, with 7 bases aligning to TRBD1. The end of the DNA aligns better with TRBJ2-7, so the J call may be wrong. The CDR3 contains 15 residues. The chain's CDR3 is CANSTPRQGIYEQYF. The CDR3 DNA is TGTGCCAACAGCACACCTAGACAGGGAATATACGAGCAGTACTTC.

The chain is built from TRBV10-3 and TRBJ1-3; D uncertain. Trimming removed 2 bases from V and 4 bases from J, with 6 bases in between. Germline values: CDR1 ENHRY, CDR2 SYGVKD. The CDR3 totals 13 residues. The CDR3 is CAISEVLGNTIYF. CDR3 DNA: TGTGCCATCAGTGAGGTTTTGGGAAACACCATATATTTT.

The chain joins TRBV28 to TRBJ1-5; 11 bases are a match to TRBD1. The CDR3 totals 15 residues. Germline CDR1 is MDHEN and CDR2 is SYDVKM. V was clipped by 2 bases and J by 6 bases; unmatched bases: 3. The CDR3 sequence: CASSLGTGGLQPQHF. Written as DNA, the CDR3 is TGTGCCAGCAGTTTAGGGACAGGGGGGCTTCAGCCCCAGCATTTT.

This chain joins TRBV27 and TRBJ1-2, with unresolved D. In germline, CDR1 is MNHEY, CDR2 SMNVEV (reference sequence). Between the trimmed V and J ends, which lost 7 bases and 4 bases, there was a span of 13 bases. This CDR3 contains 13 residues. CDR3 nucleotides: TGTGCCAGCACTCCCACGGTGGGCTATGGCTACACCTTC. This gives the protein CASTPTVGYGYTF.